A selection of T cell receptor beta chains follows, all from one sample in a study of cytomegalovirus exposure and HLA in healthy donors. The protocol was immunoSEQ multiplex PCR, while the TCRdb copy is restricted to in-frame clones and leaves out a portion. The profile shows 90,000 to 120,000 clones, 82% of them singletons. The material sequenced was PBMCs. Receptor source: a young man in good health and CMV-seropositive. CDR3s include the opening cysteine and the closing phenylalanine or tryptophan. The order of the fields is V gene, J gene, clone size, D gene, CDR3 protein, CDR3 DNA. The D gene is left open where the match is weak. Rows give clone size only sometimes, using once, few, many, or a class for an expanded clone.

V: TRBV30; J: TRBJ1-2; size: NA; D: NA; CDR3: CAWSVGYGYTF; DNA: TGTGCCTGGAGTGTCGGCTATGGCTACACCTTC
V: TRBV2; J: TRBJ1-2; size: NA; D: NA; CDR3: CASAGTGLGNYGYTF; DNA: TGTGCCAGCGCCGGTACAGGGTTAGGTAACTATGGCTACACCTTC
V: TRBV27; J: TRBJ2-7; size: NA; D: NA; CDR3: CASGDLGGNEQYF; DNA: TGTGCCAGCGGAGACCTAGGAGGAAACGAGCAGTACTTC
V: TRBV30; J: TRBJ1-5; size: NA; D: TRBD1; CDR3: CAWSGQGTQPQHF; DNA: TGTGCCTGGAGTGGACAGGGGACTCAGCCCCAGCATTTT
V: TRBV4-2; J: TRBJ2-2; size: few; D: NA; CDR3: CASSQEGEDGELFF; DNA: TGTGCCAGCAGCCAAGAGGGAGAAGACGGGGAGCTGTTTTTT
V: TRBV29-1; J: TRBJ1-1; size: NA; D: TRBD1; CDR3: CSVDRANTEAFF; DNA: TGCAGCGTGGACAGGGCTAACACTGAAGCTTTCTTT
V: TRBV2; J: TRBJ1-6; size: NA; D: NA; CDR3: CASSVGTGNHNSPLHF; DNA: TGTGCCAGCAGTGTGGGAACAGGGAATCATAATTCACCCCTCCACTTT
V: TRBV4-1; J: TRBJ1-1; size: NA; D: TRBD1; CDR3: CASSPVQGARTEAFF; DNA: TGCGCCAGCAGCCCCGTACAGGGGGCGCGGACTGAAGCTTTCTTT
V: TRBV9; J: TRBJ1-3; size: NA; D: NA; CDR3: CASSETGRAGNTIYF; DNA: TGTGCCAGCAGCGAAACCGGGAGAGCTGGAAACACCATATATTTT
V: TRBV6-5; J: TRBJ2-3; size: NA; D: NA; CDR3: CASSSLGGSTDTQYF; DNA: TGTGCCAGCAGTTCACTAGGGGGAAGCACAGATACGCAGTATTTT
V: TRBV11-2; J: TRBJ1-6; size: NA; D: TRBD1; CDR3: CASSLDGDRRYSPLHF; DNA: TGTGCCAGCAGCTTGGATGGGGACAGGCGATATTCACCCCTCCACTTT
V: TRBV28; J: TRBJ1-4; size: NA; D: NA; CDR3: CASLTYTGAALGEKLFF; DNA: TGTGCCAGCCTCACCTACACAGGTGCCGCATTGGGTGAAAAACTGTTTTTT
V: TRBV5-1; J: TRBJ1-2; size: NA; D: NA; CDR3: CASSLDKIYGYTF; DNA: TGCGCCAGCAGCTTGGACAAGATCTATGGCTACACCTTC
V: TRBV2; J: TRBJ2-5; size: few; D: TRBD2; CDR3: CASSEALPLALYQETQYF; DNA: TGTGCCAGCAGTGAAGCGCTTCCACTAGCGCTGTACCAAGAGACCCAGTACTTC